The 15 T cell receptor beta chains reported below all come from one sample, sequenced in a study of siplizumab effects on memory and regulatory T cells (dated by TCRdb to about 2019). Libraries were made using the immunoSEQ multiplex PCR assay. TCRdb limited this immuneACCESS table to in-frame rearrangements with V and J called. A share of clones is missing; checked studies link under half to unresolved V genes, and the rest is unexplained. The sample profile shows approximately 120,000 clones; 93% of them were found once. The ten most abundant clones make up about 0.16% of the sample. The specimen was non-Treg CD4+ T cells sorted from blood. The cell subset or site label, read with the paper, signifies: FACS-sorted unstimulated CD4+ non-regulatory T cells. The receptors originated from a human donor in good health.

This clone was seen once. The rearrangement links TRBV6-5 to TRBJ2-7; D not resolved. CDR3 length equals 16 residues. Germline V gives CDR1 MNHEY, CDR2 SVGAGI. With 3 bases removed from V and 3 bases from J, the gap between germline ends came to 18 bases. This chain's CDR3 is CASSYSFLGQYYEQYF. CDR3 nucleotides: TGTGCCAGCAGTTATTCGTTTCTGGGCCAGTACTACGAGCAGTACTTC.

V and J are TRBV5-1 and TRBJ2-1, with D unclear. Germline V CDR1 and CDR2: SGHRS, YFSETQ. V dropped 0 bases and J dropped 2 bases, with 9 bases sitting between them. The CDR3 is made up of 15 amino acids. The CDR3 coding sequence is TGCGCCAGCAGCTTGGTGGCAGGCGCCTACAATGAGCAGTTCTTC. This codes for CASSLVAGAYNEQFF.

This clone was observed a single time. V and J are TRBV18 and TRBJ1-1; maybe TRBD1 (6 bases). Germline V gene lookup returns CDR1 KGHSH and CDR2 LQKENI. There are 13 residues in the CDR3. V lost 8 bases, J lost 1 base, and 11 bases lay in between. CDR3 protein: CASENRENTEAFF. CDR3 nucleotides: TGTGCCAGCGAGAACAGGGAGAACACTGAAGCTTTCTTT.

This chain connects TRBV5-1 to TRBJ2-3; D possibly matches TRBD1 or TRBD2 (5 bases each). The CDR3 has 14 amino acids. Trimming removed 5 bases at V and 5 bases at J, with 15 bases between. Germline V gives CDR1 SGHRS, CDR2 YFSETQ. This CDR3 is CASRRGQPGDTQYF. In DNA form, the CDR3 reads TGCGCCAGCAGACGGGGCCAGCCCGGAGATACGCAGTATTTT.

The rearrangement links TRBV21-1 to TRBJ2-5; the DNA was not used to check the table's D call, TRBD1. TRBV21-1 is listed as a pseudogene. There are 17 residues in the CDR3. The DNA for the CDR3 is TGTGCCAGCAGCAAGAGTCTCCCATGGGTAGGGGAAGAGACCCAGTACTTC. Amino acid sequence: CASSKSLPWVGEETQYF.

The chain employs TRBV28 and TRBJ1-3; D remains unclear. The V gene lost 1 base and the J gene lost 1 base, with 11 bases spanning the gap. Germline assignment: CDR1 MDHEN and CDR2 SYDVKM. The CDR3 runs to 16 residues. CDR3 DNA sequence: TGTGCCAGCAGTTTATTATCTCTTGGATCTGGAAACACCATATATTTT. This gives the protein CASSLLSLGSGNTIYF. The full variable domain, its missing parts supplied by reference TRBV28 and TRBJ1-3, is DVKVTQSSRYLVKRTGEKVFLECVQDMDHENMFWYRQDPGLGLRLIYFSYDVKMKEKGDIPEGYSVSREKKERFSLILESASTNQTSMYLCASSLLSLGSGNTIYFGEGSWLTVV.

The chain couples TRBV4-1 to TRBJ1-4; D remains ambiguous. The CDR3 totals 15 residues. CDR1 is MGHRA and CDR2 is YSYEKL in the germline V gene. Trimming pared 1 base from V and 6 bases from J, leaving 12 bases between. The CDR3 bases are TGCGCCAGCAGCCAAGTCTTGGACCGTTATGAAAAACTGTTTTTT. Its translation is CASSQVLDRYEKLFF.

The gene calls are TRBV4-2 and TRBJ2-4, with 9 positions matching TRBD2. This CDR3 region has 15 residues. V lost 0 bases, J lost 9 bases, and 6 bases stayed unmatched. CDR1 and CDR2 from the germline V gene are LGHNA and YNFKEQ. The CDR3 nucleotides are TGTGCCAGCAGCCAAGAATTTGTTAGCGGGGGCATTCAGTACTTC. Protein sequence: CASSQEFVSGGIQYF.

The chain has TRBV11-2 and TRBJ1-2; D ambiguous. Trimming pared 0 bases from V and 7 bases from J, leaving 12 bases between. The CDR3 is made up of 14 amino acids. Germline CDR1 is SGHAT and CDR2 is FQNNGV. CDR3 in DNA: TGTGCCAGCAGCTTAGAACGGAATATAGGTGGCTACACCTTC. Its translation is CASSLERNIGGYTF.

The chain is built from TRBV6-1 and TRBJ2-5; 9 nucleotides agree with TRBD2. This CDR3 is 18 amino acids long. V lost 4 bases and J lost 2; bases outside the gene matches: 14. Per the germline V gene, CDR1 is MNHNS and CDR2 is SASEGT. CDR3 in DNA: TGTGCCAGCAGTGTGGTGGGTAGCGGGGGCCGATTTCAAGAGACCCAGTACTTC. Amino acid sequence: CASSVVGSGGRFQETQYF.

The rearrangement links TRBV4-1 to TRBJ1-3, with D hard to call. The CDR3 has 16 residues. Germline V gene lookup returns CDR1 MGHRA and CDR2 YSYEKL. V lost 1 base and J 3 bases, leaving 13 bases between the germline ends. CDR3 amino acids: CASSQVLPGFGNTIYF. Here the CDR3 DNA reads TGCGCCAGCAGCCAAGTCTTGCCGGGGTTTGGAAACACCATATATTTT.

The chain uses TRBV5-1 and TRBJ2-3, with 10 nucleotides matching TRBD2. CDR3 length: 16 amino acids. J was trimmed by 6 bases and V by 1 base; bases with no gene match: 8. In germline, CDR1 is SGHRS, CDR2 YFSETQ. In DNA form, the CDR3 reads TGCGCCAGCAGCTTGAGCATAGCGGGGGGCGAGGATACGCAGTATTTT. Translating it yields CASSLSIAGGEDTQYF.

This rearrangement joins TRBV5-6 to TRBJ1-1; 9 nucleotides line up with TRBD1. V lost 2 bases to trimming and J lost 5 bases; unmatched junction nucleotides: 10. The CDR3 covers 16 residues. Germline V gene data show CDR1 as SGHDT and CDR2 as YYEEEE. CDR3 sequence (DNA): TGTGCCAGCAGCTTAGATACGACAGGGGGTAGGACTGAAGCTTTCTTT. It codes for CASSLDTTGGRTEAFF.

The rearrangement links TRBV19 to TRBJ1-5; D unresolved. The CDR3 spans 15 residues. Germline CDR1 reads LNHDA; CDR2 reads SQIVND (reference sequence). The V and J ends lost 5 bases and 4 bases respectively, with 15 bases between them. CDR3 nucleotide sequence: TGTGCCAGTAGTCCTCTGGCCGTTTCAAATCAGCCCCAGCATTTT. Residues: CASSPLAVSNQPQHF.

This clone was detected only once. The V gene is TRBV7-9, the J gene TRBJ2-7; TRBD1 agrees at 11 bases. The CDR3 length is 16 residues. CDR1 and CDR2 from the germline V gene are SEHNR and FQNEAQ (reference sequence). V shed 4 bases and J 1 base; nucleotides not matched to a gene: 6. The CDR3 region has the DNA TGTGCCAGCAGCTACCCGGGACAGGGGGGATCCTACGAGCAGTACTTC. It yields the protein CASSYPGQGGSYEQYF.